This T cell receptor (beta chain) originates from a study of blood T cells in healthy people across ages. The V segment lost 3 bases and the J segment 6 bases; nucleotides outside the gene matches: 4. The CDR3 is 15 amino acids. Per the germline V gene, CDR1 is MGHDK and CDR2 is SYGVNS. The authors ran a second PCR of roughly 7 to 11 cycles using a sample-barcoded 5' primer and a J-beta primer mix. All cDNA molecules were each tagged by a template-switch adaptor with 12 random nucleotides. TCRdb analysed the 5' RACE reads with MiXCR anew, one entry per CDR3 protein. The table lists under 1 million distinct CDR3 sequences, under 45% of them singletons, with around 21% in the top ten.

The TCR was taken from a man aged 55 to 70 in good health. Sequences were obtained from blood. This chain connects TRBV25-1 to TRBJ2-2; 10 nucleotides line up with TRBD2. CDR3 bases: TGTGCCAGCAGTGATGAGCGGGGGGGTCCCGGGGAGCTGTTTTTT. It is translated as CASSDERGGPGELFF.